What follows is one TCR beta chain and its context. This sample was taken from a study of blood T cell repertoires in COVID-19. As for the study in general: Samples of COVID-19 (acute and convalescent) were obtained from the United States, Italy and Spain. From T cells, B-cell-depleted T cells, or PBMCs came the material, which was cDNA or gDNA.

Original processing notes: Reference gene primer amplification in the assay estimated nucleated cell counts. Clones were sequenced by immunoSEQ multiplex PCR, and TCRdb holds only the in-frame ones, with some missing. D and trimming were read from the DNA, whereas the V and J calls and clone size are those reported in that table. The sample holds around 190,000 clones; less than 90% are singletons and the top ten take less than 25%. Germline values: CDR1 SEHNR, CDR2 FQNEAQ (reference sequence). The CDR3 consists of 15 residues. The J segment lost 4 bases and the V segment lost 4 bases, leaving 4 bases of the junction unmatched.

Material for sequencing was peripheral blood. V is TRBV7-9 and J is TRBJ2-2; 9 positions agree with TRBD1. The TCR was taken from an older man with active or convalescent COVID-19. CDR3 region: CASSSGTGITGELFF. DNA for the CDR3: TGTGCCAGCAGCTCCGGGACAGGGATCACCGGGGAGCTGTTTTTT.